Sequencing of this T cell receptor (beta chain) was carried out in a study of blood T cell dynamics during melanoma immunotherapy. Germline lookup yields CDR1 LNHDA and CDR2 SQIVND (reference sequence). V lost 0 bases to trimming and J lost 4 bases, with 9 bases between them. This CDR3 is built from 14 residues. The data were produced by immunoSEQ multiplex PCR, yet TCRdb's version contains in-frame clones alone and is incomplete. The sample lists about 22,000 clones, roughly 90% occurring once. Time point specified: pre-treatment baseline. Samples come from before therapy and from week 3 after the first blockade cycle. Response was assessed by RECIST 1.1 at 12 weeks, except a couple of rapid progressors. No patient had earlier systemic cancer treatment, concurrent immunosuppressants, or another active cancer.

The receptor comes from a human donor with melanoma. The chain uses TRBV19 and TRBJ1-1; D possibly corresponds to TRBD1 (6 bases). The sample here was blood, taken from a patient treated with checkpoint blockade. DNA for the CDR3: TGTGCCAGTAGTATAGAGAGCAGGGGCACTGAAGCTTTCTTT. Translated, it gives CASSIESRGTEAFF.